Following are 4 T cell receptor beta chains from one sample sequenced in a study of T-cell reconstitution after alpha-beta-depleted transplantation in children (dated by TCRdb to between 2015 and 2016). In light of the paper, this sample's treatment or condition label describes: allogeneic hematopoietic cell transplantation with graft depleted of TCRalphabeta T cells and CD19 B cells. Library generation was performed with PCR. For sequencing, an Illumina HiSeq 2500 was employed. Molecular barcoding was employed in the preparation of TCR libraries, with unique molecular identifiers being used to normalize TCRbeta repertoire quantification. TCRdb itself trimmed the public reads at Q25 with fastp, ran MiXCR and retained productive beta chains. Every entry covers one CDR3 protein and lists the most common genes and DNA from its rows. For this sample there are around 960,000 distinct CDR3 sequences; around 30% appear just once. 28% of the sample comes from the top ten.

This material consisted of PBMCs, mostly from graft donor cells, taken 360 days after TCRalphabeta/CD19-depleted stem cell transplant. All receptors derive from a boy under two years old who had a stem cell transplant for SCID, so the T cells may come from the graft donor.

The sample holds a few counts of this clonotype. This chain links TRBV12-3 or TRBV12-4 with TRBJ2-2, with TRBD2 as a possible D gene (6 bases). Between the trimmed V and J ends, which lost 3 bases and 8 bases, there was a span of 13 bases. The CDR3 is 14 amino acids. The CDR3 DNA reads TGTGCCAGCAGTTTCACCGAGGGAGGTGGGGAGCTGTTTTTT. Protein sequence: CASSFTEGGGELFF.

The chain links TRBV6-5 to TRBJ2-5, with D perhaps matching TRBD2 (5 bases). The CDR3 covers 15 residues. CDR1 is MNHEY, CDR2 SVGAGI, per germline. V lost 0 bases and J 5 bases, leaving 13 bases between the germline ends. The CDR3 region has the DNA TGTGCCAGCAGTTACTCTCTAGCCAATTCTGAGACCCAGTACTTC. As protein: CASSYSLANSETQYF.

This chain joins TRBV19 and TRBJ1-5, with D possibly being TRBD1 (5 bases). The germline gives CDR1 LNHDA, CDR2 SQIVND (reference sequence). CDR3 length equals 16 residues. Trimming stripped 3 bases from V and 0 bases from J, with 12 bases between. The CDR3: CASSIWGRDSNQPQHF. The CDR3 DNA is TGTGCCAGTAGTATTTGGGGGAGAGATAGCAATCAGCCCCAGCATTTT.

DNA of the CDR3: TGTGCCAGCAGCCAAACGCGCAGGCCGAACACCGGGGAGCTGTTTTTT. Translated, it gives CASSQTRRPNTGELFF. This chain joins TRBV3-1 and TRBJ2-2, with unresolved D. Germline V gene lookup returns CDR1 LGHDT and CDR2 YNNKEL (reference sequence). The V and J ends lost 2 bases and 0 bases respectively, with 10 bases between them. This CDR3 region has 16 residues.